Presented here are 27 T cell receptor beta chains from one specimen sequenced in a study of PD-1 blockade in classical Hodgkin lymphoma. Libraries were prepared by immunoSEQ multiplex PCR; TCRdb keeps only in-frame clonotypes and omits some of them. The table records about 110,000 clones, 70% to 90% of them present only once. With no exception, relapse followed autologous stem cell transplantation in all patients, and brentuximab vedotin exposure varied. Sequencing used peripheral blood mononuclear cells (PBMCs), obtained before the second cycle of nivolumab. These receptors were collected from a human donor with classical Hodgkin lymphoma.

V is TRBV19 and J is TRBJ1-4; maybe TRBD1 (5 bases). This CDR3 is built from 15 residues. V was shortened by 11 bases and J by 5 bases, with 21 bases between the two germline ends. CDR1 and CDR2 from the germline V gene are LNHDA and SQIVND (reference sequence). The CDR3 coding sequence is TGTGCCTCTACCGGGGGTCAAACCCAGAATGAAAAACTGTTTTTT. Its translation is CASTGGQTQNEKLFF. The full variable domain, completed using reference TRBV19 and TRBJ1-4, is DGGITQSPKYLFRKEGQNVTLSCEQNLNHDAMYWYRQDPGQGLRLIYYSQIVNDFQKGDIAEGYSVSREKKESFPLTVTSAQKNPTAFYLCASTGGQTQNEKLFFGSGTQLSVL.

The chain couples TRBV6-1 to TRBJ1-2; TRBD1 matches 11 bases. The J segment lost 6 bases and the V segment lost 5 bases, leaving 8 bases of the junction unmatched. Germline V lookup: CDR1 MNHNS, CDR2 SASEGT. CDR3 length: 15 amino acids. DNA of the CDR3: TGTGCCAGCAGTCCCCGGACAGGGGGCGGGAATGGCTACACCTTC. Its translation is CASSPRTGGGNGYTF.

This chain connects TRBV4-2 to TRBJ2-4; D ambiguous. CDR1 and CDR2 from the germline V gene are LGHNA and YNFKEQ. The V end lost 3 bases, the J end lost 1 base, and 4 bases lay between the germline ends. This CDR3 comprises 13 residues. The CDR3: CASSQDAKNIQYF. DNA of the CDR3: TGTGCCAGCAGCCAGGATGCCAAAAACATTCAGTACTTC.

The chain is built from TRBV5-4 and TRBJ2-5, with 7 bases fitting TRBD2. The J call is in doubt because the DNA end fits TRBJ2-7 better. Germline CDR1 is SGHNT and CDR2 is YYREEE (reference sequence). The CDR3 is made up of 15 amino acids. The CDR3 region has the DNA TGTGCCAGCAGCTTCTCGGCTAGCGGATCCTACGAGCAGTACTTC. It specifies CASSFSASGSYEQYF.

V usage is TRBV28 and J usage is TRBJ2-7; the D gene is possibly TRBD2 (5 bases). V was cut by 8 bases and J by 6 bases, with 17 bases left in between. The CDR3 consists of 13 residues. CDR1 is MDHEN and CDR2 is SYDVKM in the germline V gene. The DNA of the CDR3 is TGTGCCAGCGGAGGTGGAGGCCCAGGCGAGCAGTACTTC. This translates into CASGGGGPGEQYF.

V and J are TRBV4-2 and TRBJ1-1; D might be TRBD1 (6 bases). Looked up from germline, CDR1 is LGHNA and CDR2 is YNFKEQ. This CDR3 comprises 14 residues. The germline V and J ends were trimmed by 0 bases and 9 bases, with 14 bases remaining between them. The CDR3 is CASSQDLTGSKAFF. The DNA for the CDR3 is TGTGCCAGCAGCCAAGACCTTACAGGGTCAAAAGCTTTCTTT.

This chain joins TRBV10-2 and TRBJ1-1, with TRBD1 as a possible D gene (5 bases). CDR1 WSHSY and CDR2 SAAADI come from the germline V gene. The CDR3 loop spans 11 amino acids. Between the trimmed V and J ends, which lost 7 bases and 7 bases, there was a span of 10 bases. The CDR3 spells CASKSGLEAFF. The DNA of the CDR3 is TGCGCCAGCAAATCGGGGCTTGAAGCTTTCTTT.

The chain couples TRBV6-5 to TRBJ2-5; 7 bases agree with TRBD1. V trimming: 4 bases; J trimming: 2 bases; junction bases outside the gene matches: 10. The CDR3 totals 16 residues. Germline values: CDR1 MNHEY, CDR2 SVGAGI. Written as DNA, the CDR3 is TGTGCCAGCAGTTCCCTCCTGACAGGGTGGCAAGAGACCCAGTACTTC. Translating it yields CASSSLLTGWQETQYF.

This rearrangement joins TRBV11-2 to TRBJ1-2; D is unclear. The CDR3 is made up of 13 amino acids. Between the trimmed V and J ends, which lost 1 base and 6 bases, there was a span of 9 bases. The germline CDR1 and CDR2 sequences are SGHAT and FQNNGV. Here the CDR3 reads CASSLGTGDGYTF. The CDR3 DNA reads as TGTGCCAGCAGCTTAGGGACCGGGGATGGCTACACCTTC.

The chain has TRBV28 and TRBJ1-5, with D possibly being TRBD1 (5 bases). Trimming took 5 bases from V and 5 from J, leaving 13 bases between them. Germline V gene lookup returns CDR1 MDHEN and CDR2 SYDVKM. This CDR3 is built from 14 residues. In DNA form, the CDR3 reads TGTGCCAGCAGTCTTTTTCAGGGAGATCAGCCCCAGCATTTT. Amino acid sequence: CASSLFQGDQPQHF.

The rearrangement joins TRBV30 to TRBJ2-5; no definite D call. V dropped 0 bases and J dropped 5 bases, with 4 bases sitting between them. The CDR3 loop spans 11 amino acids. CDR1 GTSNPN and CDR2 SVGIG come from the germline V gene (reference sequence). DNA of the CDR3: TGTGCCTGGAGTGTACTGGAGACCCAGTACTTC. It specifies CAWSVLETQYF.

The V and J genes are TRBV6-1 and TRBJ2-1, with 8 bases matching TRBD1. Germline CDR1 is MNHNS and CDR2 is SASEGT. This CDR3 spans 15 amino acids. V was clipped by 11 bases and J by 0 bases; unmatched bases: 9. CDR3 loop: CASQTGTGSYNEQFF. CDR3 nucleotide sequence: TGTGCCTCACAGACCGGGACAGGCTCCTACAATGAGCAGTTCTTC.

The chain couples TRBV5-1 to TRBJ2-5, with 11 nucleotides matching TRBD2. Germline CDR1 SGHRS, CDR2 YFSETQ. The CDR3 is made up of 17 amino acids. J was trimmed by 3 bases and V by 4 bases; bases with no gene match: 11. CDR3 nucleotide sequence: TGCGCCAGCAGCGCTAGGTTAGCGGGAGGGAACGAAGAGACCCAGTACTTC. Translation: CASSARLAGGNEETQYF. The whole variable domain, filled in from reference TRBV5-1 and TRBJ2-5, reads KAGVTQTPRYLIKTRGQQVTLSCSPISGHRSVSWYQQTPGQGLQFLFEYFSETQRNKGNFPGRFSGRQFSNSRSEMNVSTLELGDSALYLCASSARLAGGNEETQYFGPGTRLLVL.

The CDR3 is CASSPTGNTEAFF. The CDR3 DNA reads as TGTGCCAGCAGTCCGACAGGGAACACTGAAGCTTTCTTT. J is TRBJ1-1 and V is TRBV6-4, with a tentative D call TRBD1 (6 bases). V was pared by 5 bases and J by 1 base, with 8 bases between. The CDR3 has 13 residues. Germline CDR1 is MRHNA and CDR2 is SNTAGT.

J is TRBJ2-5 and V is TRBV4-1, with TRBD2 matching 8 bases. CDR3 size: 15 residues. CDR1 is MGHRA, CDR2 YSYEKL, per germline. J lost 5 bases, V lost 3 bases, and 8 bases had no gene match. The CDR3 DNA sequence: TGCGCCAGCAGCCAGTCCAGCGGGAGTTATGAGACCCAGTACTTC. It codes for CASSQSSGSYETQYF.

The chain is built from TRBV18 and TRBJ2-3; D remains unclear. Per germline, CDR1 KGHSH and CDR2 LQKENI. Trimming pared 1 base from V and 4 bases from J, leaving 6 bases between. The CDR3 runs 13 residues. The CDR3 is CASSPRSADTQYF. CDR3 nucleotide sequence: TGTGCCAGCTCACCACGTTCGGCAGATACGCAGTATTTT.

The chain employs TRBV4-3 and TRBJ2-7, with 7 bases aligning to TRBD2. The length of the CDR3 is 13 residues. V lost 3 bases, J lost 6 bases, and 5 bases stayed unmatched. Per the germline V gene, CDR1 is LGHNA and CDR2 is YSLEER. As DNA, the CDR3 is TGCGCCAGCAGCCAGTATGGCGGGAGCGAGCAGTACTTC. Protein product: CASSQYGGSEQYF.

V usage is TRBV28 and J usage is TRBJ2-5; maybe TRBD1 (6 bases). This CDR3 has 12 residues. Trimming removed 10 bases from V and 5 bases from J, with 14 bases in between. Germline V gives CDR1 MDHEN, CDR2 SYDVKM. DNA of the CDR3: TGTGCCATCAGGGGATTTGAGGAGACCCAGTACTTC. Its protein is CAIRGFEETQYF.

V is TRBV28 and J is TRBJ2-7, with D possibly matching TRBD2 (5 bases). Germline assignment: CDR1 MDHEN and CDR2 SYDVKM. The CDR3 covers 16 residues. V lost 5 bases and J lost 1, with 18 bases in between. The CDR3: CASSLVGVLGSYEQYF. DNA of the CDR3: TGTGCCAGCAGTCTGGTCGGGGTCCTGGGTTCCTACGAGCAGTACTTC. The variable domain in full, with the rest retrieved from reference TRBV28 and TRBJ2-7, is DVKVTQSSRYLVKRTGEKVFLECVQDMDHENMFWYRQDPGLGLRLIYFSYDVKMKEKGDIPEGYSVSREKKERFSLILESASTNQTSMYLCASSLVGVLGSYEQYFGPGTRLTVT.

The V gene is TRBV19, the J gene TRBJ2-1, with 7 bases fitting TRBD2. The V segment lost 3 bases and the J segment 4 bases; nucleotides outside the gene matches: 6. The V gene's germline CDR1 is LNHDA and CDR2 SQIVND (reference sequence). The CDR3 extends over 15 amino acids. The CDR3 protein is CASSMVLASYNEQFF. CDR3 nucleotides: TGTGCCAGTAGTATGGTACTAGCGAGTTACAATGAGCAGTTCTTC. The whole variable domain, filled in from reference TRBV19 and TRBJ2-1, reads DGGITQSPKYLFRKEGQNVTLSCEQNLNHDAMYWYRQDPGQGLRLIYYSQIVNDFQKGDIAEGYSVSREKKESFPLTVTSAQKNPTAFYLCASSMVLASYNEQFFGPGTRLTVL.

The chain uses TRBV19 and TRBJ2-1; D remains unclear. There are 15 residues in the CDR3. The germline gives CDR1 LNHDA, CDR2 SQIVND (reference sequence). V was shortened by 4 bases and J by 1 base, with 11 bases between the two germline ends. CDR3 amino acids: CASSNDRRSYNEQFF. CDR3 bases: TGTGCCAGTAGTAACGACCGAAGATCCTACAATGAGCAGTTCTTC.

The chain links TRBV7-2 to TRBJ1-4; 9 bases are shared with TRBD1. CDR1 SGHTA and CDR2 FQGNSA come from the germline V gene. The CDR3 has 14 amino acids. The junction had 4 bases not matched to a gene; V was cut back by 3 bases and J by 8 bases. The CDR3 bases are TGTGCCAGCAGCTTCGGGACAGGGAAAGAAAAACTGTTTTTT. It translates to CASSFGTGKEKLFF.

V and J are TRBV9 and TRBJ2-5; 7 bases are a match to TRBD2. CDR1 SGDLS and CDR2 YYNGEE come from the germline V gene. Trimming cost V 4 bases and J 4 bases; bases outside gene matches: 7. The length of the CDR3 is 14 residues. CDR3 in amino acids: CASSPRSGGETQYF. The CDR3 bases are TGTGCCAGCAGCCCCCGATCGGGGGGAGAGACCCAGTACTTC.

The J gene is TRBJ1-1, the V gene TRBV19, with 8 positions matching TRBD1. In germline, CDR1 is LNHDA, CDR2 SQIVND (reference sequence). This CDR3 spans 15 amino acids. V dropped 5 bases and J dropped 4; count of bases not matched to a gene: 9. CDR3 bases: TGTGCCAGTAGTCCACAGGGGGAGGTGCTCACTGAAGCTTTCTTT. Its translation is CASSPQGEVLTEAFF.

This rearrangement joins TRBV4-3 to TRBJ1-5; 7 bases fit TRBD1. Germline V lookup: CDR1 LGHNA, CDR2 YSLEER. The CDR3 contains 15 residues. Trimming took 4 bases from V and 4 from J; bases not matched to a gene: 7. CDR3 DNA sequence: TGCGCCAGCAGCCGCGAAGGACAGGCTAATCAGCCCCAGCATTTT. Translated, it gives CASSREGQANQPQHF.

The rearrangement joins TRBV27 to TRBJ1-4, with 8 bases that match TRBD1. V trimming: 3 bases; J trimming: 5 bases; junction bases outside the gene matches: 2. From germline, CDR1 is MNHEY and CDR2 SMNVEV (reference sequence). CDR3 length: 14 amino acids. CDR3 DNA: TGTGCCAGCAGTTTGAGGACAGGGAATGAAAAACTGTTTTTT. The encoded protein is CASSLRTGNEKLFF.

This clone occurred once. The chain is built from TRBV6-5 and TRBJ2-4; unclear D gene. Trimming stripped 5 bases from V and 6 bases from J, with 17 bases between. Germline V lookup: CDR1 MNHEY, CDR2 SVGAGI. This CDR3 is 15 amino acids long. CDR3 in amino acids: CASSRARKTGNIQYF. In DNA, the CDR3 is TGTGCCAGCAGTCGAGCCCGAAAGACGGGAAACATTCAGTACTTC.